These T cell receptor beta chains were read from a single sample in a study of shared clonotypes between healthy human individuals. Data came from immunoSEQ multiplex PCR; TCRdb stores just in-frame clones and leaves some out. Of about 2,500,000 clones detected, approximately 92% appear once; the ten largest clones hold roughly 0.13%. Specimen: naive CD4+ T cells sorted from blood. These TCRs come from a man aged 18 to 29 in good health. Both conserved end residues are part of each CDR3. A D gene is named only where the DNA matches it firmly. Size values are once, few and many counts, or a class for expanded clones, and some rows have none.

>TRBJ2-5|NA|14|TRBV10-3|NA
CAITPKVPQETQYF
TGTGCCATCACCCCAAAGGTCCCACAAGAGACCCAGTACTTC
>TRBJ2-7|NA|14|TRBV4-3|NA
CASSFFLASYEQYF
TGCGCCAGCAGCTTCTTTTTAGCTTCATACGAGCAGTACTTC
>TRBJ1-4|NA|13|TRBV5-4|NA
CASSLGPGEKLFF
TGTGCCAGCAGCTTGGGGCCTGGGGAAAAACTGTTTTTT
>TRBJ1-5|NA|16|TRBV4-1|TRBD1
CASSKGGKGSNQPQHF
TGCGCCAGCTCCAAAGGGGGCAAAGGGAGCAATCAGCCCCAGCATTTT
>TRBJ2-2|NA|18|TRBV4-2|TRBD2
CASSRGLAGGANTGELFF
TGTGCCAGCAGCCGAGGACTAGCGGGGGGCGCGAACACCGGGGAGCTGTTTTTT
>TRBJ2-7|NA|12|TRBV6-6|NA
CASSLGGGEQYF
TGTGCCAGCAGTCTAGGAGGAGGAGAGCAGTACTTC
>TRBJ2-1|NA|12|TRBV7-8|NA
CASSHVPATPFF
TGTGCCAGCAGCCACGTCCCCGCGACCCCGTTCTTC
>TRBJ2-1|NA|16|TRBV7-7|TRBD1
CASSSTGGFSYNEQFF
TGTGCTAGCAGCAGTACAGGGGGGTTCTCCTACAATGAGCAGTTCTTC
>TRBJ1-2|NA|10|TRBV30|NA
CAWSEERYTF
TGTGCCTGGAGTGAAGAACGCTACACCTTC
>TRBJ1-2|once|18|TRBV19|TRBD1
CASSTVVLRTGANYGYTF
TGTGCCAGTAGCACTGTGGTCTTGCGGACAGGGGCTAACTATGGCTACACCTTC
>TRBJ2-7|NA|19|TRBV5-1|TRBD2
CASSFLSPTVGGSSYEQYF
TGCGCCAGCAGCTTCCTTTCTCCTACTGTGGGGGGGAGCTCCTACGAGCAGTACTTC